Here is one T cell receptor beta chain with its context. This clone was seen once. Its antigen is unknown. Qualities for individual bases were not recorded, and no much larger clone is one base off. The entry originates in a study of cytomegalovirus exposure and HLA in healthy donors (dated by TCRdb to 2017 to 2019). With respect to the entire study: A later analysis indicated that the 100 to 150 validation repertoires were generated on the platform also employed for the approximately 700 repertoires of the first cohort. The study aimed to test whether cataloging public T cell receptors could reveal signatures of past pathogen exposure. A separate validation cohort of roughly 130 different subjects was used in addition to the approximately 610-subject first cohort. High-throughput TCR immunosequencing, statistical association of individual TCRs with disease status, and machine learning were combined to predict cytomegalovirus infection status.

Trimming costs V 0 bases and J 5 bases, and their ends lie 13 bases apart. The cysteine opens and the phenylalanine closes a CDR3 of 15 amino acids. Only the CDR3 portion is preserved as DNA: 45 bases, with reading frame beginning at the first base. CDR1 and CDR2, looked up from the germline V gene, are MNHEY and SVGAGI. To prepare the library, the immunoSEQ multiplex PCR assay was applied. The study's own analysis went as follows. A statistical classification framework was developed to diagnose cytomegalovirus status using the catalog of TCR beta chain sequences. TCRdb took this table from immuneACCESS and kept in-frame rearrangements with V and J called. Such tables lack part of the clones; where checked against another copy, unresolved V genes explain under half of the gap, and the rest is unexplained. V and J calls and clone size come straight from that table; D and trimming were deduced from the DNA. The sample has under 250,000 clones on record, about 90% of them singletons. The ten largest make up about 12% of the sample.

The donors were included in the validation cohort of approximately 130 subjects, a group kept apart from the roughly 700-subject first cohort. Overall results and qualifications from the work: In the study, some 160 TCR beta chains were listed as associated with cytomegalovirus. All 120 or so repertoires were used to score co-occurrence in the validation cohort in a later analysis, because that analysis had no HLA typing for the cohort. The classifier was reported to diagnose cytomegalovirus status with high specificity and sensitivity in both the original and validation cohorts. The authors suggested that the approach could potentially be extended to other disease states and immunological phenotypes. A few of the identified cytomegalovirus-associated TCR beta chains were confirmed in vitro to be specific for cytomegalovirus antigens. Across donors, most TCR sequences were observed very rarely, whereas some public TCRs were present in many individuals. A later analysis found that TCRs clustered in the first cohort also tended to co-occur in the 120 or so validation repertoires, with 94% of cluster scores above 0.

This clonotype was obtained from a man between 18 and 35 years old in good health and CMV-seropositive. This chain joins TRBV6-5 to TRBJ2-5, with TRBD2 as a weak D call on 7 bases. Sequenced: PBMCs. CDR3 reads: CASSYSTGGLETQYF. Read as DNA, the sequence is TGTGCCAGCAGTTACTCGACGGGGGGCCTCGAGACCCAGTACTTC.